Sequencing of this T cell receptor (beta chain) was carried out in a study of regulatory T cells in long-lasting Graves disease (dated by TCRdb to the early 2020s). Study-wide context: Newly diagnosed Graves' disease patients had taken antithyroid drugs for less than 3 months. A total of approximately 35 samples were covered by TCR sequencing, comprising some 13 persistent and around 20 newly diagnosed Graves' disease patients. This study used TCR sequencing and RNA sequencing of peripheral blood to compare persistent Graves' disease patients against newly diagnosed Graves' disease patients. The study was conducted in China and was registered as a clinical trial.

The library was prepared using multiplex PCR. Sequenced using an Illumina HiSeq 4000. iRepertoire HTBI primers and Arm-PCR amplification of CDR3 regions were used to construct TCR beta libraries. Before sequencing, the PCR products underwent gel purification. In the authors' own workflow: Across samples, around 62 TRBV and approximately 15 TRBJ segments were identified and used for gene usage analysis of CDR3 amino acid clonotypes. Filtered high-quality paired reads were merged into contigs using COPE and FqMerger. BLAST was used to align contigs to the IMGT TRBV, TRBD and TRBJ reference genes, and CDR3 was defined following IMGT. Any clonotype with a frequency above 0.1% was classified as a highly expanded clone. Repertoire diversity was measured by Shannon entropy, and V-J evenness by the Gini coefficient. Public clonotypes were defined as clonotypes shared by more than one individual. The public reads were run again by TCRdb, first through fastp at Q25 and then through MiXCR, and only productive beta chains were kept. Every entry covers one CDR3 protein and lists the most common genes and DNA from its rows. The authors' filters were not applied to this entry. The sample table contains 530,000 or so distinct CDR3 sequences; only one count was recorded for 15% to 20% of them. The top ten hold around 12% of the sample.

The time point label corresponds to: newly diagnosed GD, antithyroid drugs for less than 3 months. For both TCR sequencing and RNA sequencing, RNA was extracted from PBMCs in TRIzol. Graves' disease was diagnosed according to American Thyroid Association guidelines. Recruitment of patients was carried out at an endocrinology department in Xi'an, China. Each patient gave about 9.1 milliliters of peripheral blood, collected in an EDTA anticoagulant tube. Ficoll Paque Plus density gradient separation was used to isolate PBMCs, and no further T cell sorting was done. An Agilent 2100 Bioanalyzer and agarose gel were used to assess RNA quality, and a NanoDrop 2000 was used to measure RNA concentration. This clonotype has ten or more counts. No cognate antigen has been identified for it. No per-base quality is available; no much larger clone lies one base away. The research as a whole found: Only the TCR beta chain was sequenced and analyzed. Peripheral blood alone was examined, since thyroid tissue, which constituted the primary lesion, could not be accessed. More public clonotypes were shared among persistent patients (roughly 3,000) than among newly diagnosed patients (966). Preferential use of TRBV28, TRBJ1-2 and TRBJ2-5 was observed in persistent disease, whereas TRBV20-1 and TRBJ2-1 were favored in newly diagnosed disease. Persistent Graves' disease patients showed lower TCR Shannon entropy and fewer highly expanded clones than newly diagnosed patients, suggesting clonal expansion. As a limitation, the authors acknowledged that the small sample size may reduce accuracy.

The CDR1 and CDR2 encoded by the germline V gene (reference sequence) are SEHNR and FQNEAQ. Trimming takes 5 bases off V and 5 bases off J; junction bases not matched to a gene: 12. Its CDR3 holds 16 amino acids, cysteine through phenylalanine. Solely the CDR3 DNA is kept, with 48 bases framed from the first base. A further study also used this sample, focusing on T cells in Graves' hyperthyroidism and ophthalmopathy. Taken from the second paper: A patient counted as having stable Graves' hyperthyroidism if no progression to ophthalmopathy occurred over 18 months of follow-up. Hyperthyroidism patients were newly diagnosed, with disease duration under 2 months, and aged 18 to 65 years. Patients with uncontrolled infections, other autoimmune diseases, pregnancy or lactation were excluded. Diagnoses relied on clinical symptoms, serum thyroxine and TRAb, thyroid ultrasound and orbital computed tomography. The first round of RT-PCR for the TCR CDR3 was performed with the HTBI primer set and the Qiagen OneStep RT-PCR kit. Most expanded thyroid clonotypes (frequency above 0.001) were also detected in blood, a finding suggesting that blood repertoires may reflect thyroid immune responses. A model built on a 13 V-J signature distinguished ophthalmopathy from stable hyperthyroidism, reaching 87.88% sensitivity and around 81% specificity in cross-validation and 80%/75% in testing. During validation, the model predicted progression to ophthalmopathy a median of approximately 6.5 months ahead of onset, with more than 55% sensitivity and about 75% specificity. TCR V-J signatures able to tell the groups apart were searched for in a discovery cohort of some 97 patients, of whom under 45 had Graves' ophthalmopathy and 57 had stable Graves' hyperthyroidism. Whether ophthalmopathy could be predicted prospectively was tested in an independent validation cohort made up of approximately 19 hyperthyroidism patients plus 17 patients who later progressed to ophthalmopathy. The roughly 91 discovery patients were randomly split 7:3 into training and test sets. The study also compared thyroid tissue and blood T-cell repertoires from 6 or 7 Graves' hyperthyroidism patients. After blood sampling, hyperthyroidism patients were treated with methimazole at a starting dose of 30 mg daily, and ophthalmopathy patients were treated with high-dose intravenous methylprednisolone. A second multiplex PCR round built the libraries, followed by size selection and purification. Paired-end sequencing of the libraries was performed with 100 bp reads on an Illumina HiSeq2000. SOAPnuke was used to process the raw data, with reads discarded if the reads contained adapters or uncalled bases, had a mean Phred below 15, or lacked an exact constant-primer or identifier match. COPE v1.2.5 was used to merge high-quality paired reads, and clonotypes were defined as unique nucleotide sequences. Clonotypes were aligned to IMGT TRBV, TRBD and TRBJ reference segments using MiTCR v1.1. Only V-J combinations with frequency above 0.0001, covering roughly 99% of repertoires, were analysed. The TCS score was defined as the ratio of F50 (clonal expansion) to E x V (chaos), calculated using BLOSUM62-based TCRdist between CDR3 peptides within each V-J. Welch's t-statistics and random forest reduced approximately 520 V-J features to some 14, which were used in a naive Bayes classifier (R e1071). No statistical method was used to fix the sample size in advance, and group allocation was not hidden from the investigators. TCR Vbeta CDR3 sequencing of around 130 peripheral blood samples (43 ophthalmopathy, 75 or so hyperthyroidism and roughly 17 progressor patients) is reported in the paper.

The V and J genes are TRBV7-9 and TRBJ2-5; 9 junctional bases match TRBD1. Sequenced here: peripheral blood mononuclear cells (PBMCs), sampled at new diagnosis, from a patient treated with antithyroid drugs. This receptor was identified in a man aged 18 to 30 with Graves disease. Donor details come from another sample of the same person, matched by shared clones. The sequence in DNA is TGTGCCAGCAGCCCTGAACCCGGGACAGGGAGGGAGACCCAGTACTTC. The encoded protein is CASSPEPGTGRETQYF.